Reported below is one TCR beta chain. Its antigen remains unidentified. Nothing much larger sits one base from this clone, and base qualities are not available. Per the germline V gene, SQVTM is the CDR1 and ANQGSEA is the CDR2. Germline trimming: 7 bases from V, 5 bases from J; junction bases outside gene matches: 6. Spanning cysteine to phenylalanine, the CDR3 consists of 12 amino acids. Only CDR3 DNA remains: 36 bases, in frame from the first base. The immunoSEQ Assay, a bias-controlled multiplex PCR, was used to amplify TCRbeta CDR3 regions from genomic DNA. The original methods were these. The number of nucleated cells in each sample was estimated by amplification of reference gene primers within the assay. Sequence reads were collapsed and filtered to measure the absolute abundance of every unique TCRbeta CDR3 rearrangement. Productive Simpson clonality was computed per sample as the square root of Simpson's diversity index over productive rearrangements. The table comes from immuneACCESS by way of TCRdb, which keeps in-frame sequences with V and J called. Part of the clones is missing from these tables; in studies checked, under half for an unresolved V gene and the rest for unknown reasons. The V and J calls and clone size were taken over from that table, and D and trimming were inferred from the DNA. The table for this sample lists approximately 190,000 clones; approximately 79% of them were counted only once. The ten largest clones add up to roughly 14% of the sample.

These data originate in a study of blood T cell repertoires in COVID-19 (dated by TCRdb to 2020 to 2021). Turning to the overall study: Collaborator samples came from the United States, Italy and Spain and covered acute and convalescent phases of COVID-19. Where HLA class I and class II types were available, the types were taken from metadata supplied by the sample provider, not from assay-based typing. The repertoires were released in a freely available public database intended as a resource for research on the immune response to SARS-CoV-2. The samples were drawn from the first 160 participants of the ongoing ImmuneRACE study and from about 1,200 subjects provided by 6 global collaborators. Sample metadata almost always included a de-identified subject ID, COVID-19 status, age in years and sex. The prospective study material was composed of cDNA or gDNA derived from T cells, B-cell-depleted T cells, or PBMCs. Deeply sampled blood TCRbeta repertoires from subjects exposed to, actively infected with, or recovered from COVID-19 were included in the dataset.

Broad study findings and their caveats: How much clinical and demographic metadata was included differed by source and by participant, and the metadata was provided uncurated.

The collaborating institutions used their own protocols to collect whole blood in K2EDTA tubes. Collaborator samples were shipped for TCRbeta analysis as frozen whole blood, isolated PBMCs, or DNA extracted from either sample type. This receptor was identified in a man between 25 and 39 years old with active or convalescent COVID-19. The sequenced material came from peripheral blood. The chain links TRBV29-1 with TRBJ2-5; 8 bases in the middle match TRBD1. The CDR3: CSGLRGPETQYF. The bases read TGCAGCGGACTCAGGGGGCCTGAGACCCAGTACTTC.